These 5 T cell receptor beta chains were all obtained from the same sample, sequenced in a study of blood T cells in healthy people across ages. Sample-barcoded 5' priming and a J-beta primer mix drove a second PCR of about 6 to 11 cycles. One entry per CDR3 protein, called by TCRdb with MiXCR from the 5' RACE reads. The sample yields 780,000 or so distinct CDR3 sequences, 56% seen once. Sequencing used blood. The receptors were gathered from a middle-aged man in good health.

V gene TRBV3-1 combines with J gene TRBJ2-4; possibly TRBD1 for D (5 bases). The CDR3 length is 15 residues. Germline assignment: CDR1 LGHDT and CDR2 YNNKEL (reference sequence). V lost 0 bases and J lost 4, with 10 bases in between. CDR3 loop: CASSQDATAKNIQYF. The CDR3 coding sequence is TGTGCCAGCAGCCAAGATGCGACAGCAAAAAACATTCAGTACTTC.

This clonotype was counted only a few times. The chain is built from TRBV6-5 and TRBJ1-2, with 10 bases matching TRBD1. Trimming at V came to 5 bases and at J to 8 bases, leaving 8 bases not matched to a gene. This CDR3 has 14 residues. CDR1 is MNHEY and CDR2 is SVGAGI in the germline V gene. In nucleotides, the CDR3 is TGTGCCAGCAGTCAGGACAGGGGGATTAGCGGCTACACCTTC. Residues: CASSQDRGISGYTF.

This clonotype was observed at least ten times. The chain is built from TRBV6-2 or TRBV6-3 and TRBJ2-7; 7 nucleotides line up with TRBD2. Trimming removed 0 bases from V and 4 bases from J; junction bases left unmatched: 9. Germline CDR1 and CDR2: MNHEY and SVGEGT. The CDR3 runs to 16 residues. CDR3 in amino acids: CASSYSRGGSTYEQYF. The CDR3, as DNA: TGTGCCAGCAGTTACTCGAGAGGCGGGAGCACTTACGAGCAGTACTTC.

This clonotype has only a few counts. This rearrangement joins TRBV25-1 to TRBJ2-3, with D possibly called TRBD1 or TRBD2 (6 bases each). The germline gives CDR1 MGHDK, CDR2 SYGVNS. V was trimmed by 7 bases and J by 2 bases, leaving 7 bases between them. This CDR3 comprises 12 residues. CDR3 sequence (DNA): TGTGCCAGCACGGGGGCCACAGATACGCAGTATTTT. As protein: CASTGATDTQYF. Complete variable domain (other parts from reference TRBV25-1 and TRBJ2-3): EADIYQTPRYLVIGTGKKITLECSQTMGHDKMYWYQQDPGMELHLIHYSYGVNSTEKGDLSSESTVSRIRTEHFPLTLESARPSHTSQYLCASTGATDTQYFGPGTRLTVL.

This clonotype was observed a few times. The chain has TRBV10-3 and TRBJ2-7; 7 nucleotides align to TRBD2. CDR3 length equals 14 residues. Germline V CDR1 and CDR2: ENHRY, SYGVKD. The trim removed 4 bases at V and 0 bases at J, leaving 3 bases unmatched. CDR3 protein: CAISGDYPSYEQYF. The CDR3 nucleotides are TGTGCCATCAGTGGGGACTACCCCTCCTACGAGCAGTACTTC.